Below are 5 T cell receptor beta chains sequenced from a single sample in a study of control samples from healthy donors and cancer patients. Clones were read by immunoSEQ multiplex PCR, and TCRdb kept only the in-frame ones, dropping some. The sample has more than 50,000 clones; 85% are singletons. The sequencing sample was made of blood. The receptors here all came from a middle-aged man in good health.

The V and J genes are TRBV4-3 and TRBJ2-7; no definite D call. The germline V and J ends were trimmed by 0 bases and 6 bases, with 9 bases remaining between them. The CDR3 length is 13 residues. CDR1 LGHNA and CDR2 YSLEER come from the germline V gene. CDR3 sequence (DNA): TGCGCCAGCAGCCAAGACGGTGAAGGCGAGCAGTACTTC. Encoded protein: CASSQDGEGEQYF.

The chain employs TRBV11-2 and TRBJ2-1, with D uncertain. The CDR3 is 14 residues long. Germline CDR1 reads SGHAT; CDR2 reads FQNNGV. Trimming took off 0 bases at V and 8 bases at J, with 11 bases between the two ends. CDR3 in amino acids: CASSLDIGWDEQFF. DNA of the CDR3: TGTGCCAGCAGCTTAGATATAGGATGGGATGAGCAGTTCTTC.

Details on this clone: The sample has other DNA sequences that encode this CDR3 too. CDR3 DNA: TGCGCCAGCAGCCAAGGTCTGTACACCGGGGAGCTGTTTTTT. Translating gives CASSQGLYTGELFF. The chain combines TRBV4-3 with TRBJ2-2; D ambiguous. The CDR3 consists of 14 residues. Germline CDR1 reads LGHNA; CDR2 reads YSLEER. The V and J ends lost 1 base and 3 bases respectively, with 6 bases between them.

A single count supports this clone. This chain uses TRBV7-2 with TRBJ1-2; weak D call: TRBD1 (5 bases). The germline V and J ends were trimmed by 5 bases and 3 bases, with 16 bases remaining between them. The CDR3 extends over 15 amino acids. Germline CDR1 and CDR2: SGHTA and FQGNSA. CDR3 in amino acids: CASSQRVQGDYGYTF. In DNA form, the CDR3 reads TGTGCCAGCAGCCAAAGGGTTCAGGGTGACTATGGCTACACCTTC. Full variable domain (missing parts from reference TRBV7-2 and TRBJ1-2): GAGVSQSPSNKVTEKGKDVELRCDPISGHTALYWYRQSLGQGLEFLIYFQGNSAPDKSGLPSDRFSAERTGGSVSTLTIQRTQQEDSAVYLCASSQRVQGDYGYTFGSGTRLTVV.

The chain employs TRBV18 and TRBJ1-1; a possible D gene is TRBD1 (6 bases). This CDR3 region has 14 residues. The V end was cut by 3 bases, the J end by 3 bases, with 11 bases between. Per the germline V gene, CDR1 is KGHSH and CDR2 is LQKENI. CDR3 protein: CASSPFGTHTEAFF. The CDR3 nucleotides are TGTGCCAGCTCACCGTTCGGGACACACACTGAAGCTTTCTTT.